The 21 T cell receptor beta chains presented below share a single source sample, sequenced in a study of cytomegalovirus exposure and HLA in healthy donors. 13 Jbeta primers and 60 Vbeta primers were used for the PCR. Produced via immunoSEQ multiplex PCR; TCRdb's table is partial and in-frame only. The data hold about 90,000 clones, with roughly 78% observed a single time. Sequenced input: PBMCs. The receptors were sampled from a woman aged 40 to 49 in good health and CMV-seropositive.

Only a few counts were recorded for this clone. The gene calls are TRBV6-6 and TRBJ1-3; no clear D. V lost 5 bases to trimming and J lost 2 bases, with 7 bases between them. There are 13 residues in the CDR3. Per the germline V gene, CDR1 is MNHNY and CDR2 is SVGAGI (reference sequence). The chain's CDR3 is CASSLMAGNTIYF. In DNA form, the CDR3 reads TGTGCCAGCAGTCTAATGGCTGGAAACACCATATATTTT.

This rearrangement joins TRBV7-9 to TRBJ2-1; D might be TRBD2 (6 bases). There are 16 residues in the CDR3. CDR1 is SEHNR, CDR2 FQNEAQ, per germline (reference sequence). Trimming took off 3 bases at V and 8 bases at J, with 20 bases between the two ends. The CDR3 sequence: CASSLSPGTGRHEQFF. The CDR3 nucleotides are TGTGCCAGCAGCTTGTCTCCGGGGACTGGTCGGCATGAGCAGTTCTTC.

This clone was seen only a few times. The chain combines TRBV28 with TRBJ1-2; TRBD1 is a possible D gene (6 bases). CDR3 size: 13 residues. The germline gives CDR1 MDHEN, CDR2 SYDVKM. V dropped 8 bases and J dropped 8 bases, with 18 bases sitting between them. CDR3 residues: CASFWGGGRGYTF. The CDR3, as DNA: TGTGCCAGCTTTTGGGGAGGGGGTAGGGGCTACACCTTC.

The chain's CDR3 is CASSRGTGELFF. The CDR3 nucleotides are TGTGCCAGTAGTAGAGGGACCGGGGAGCTGTTTTTT. The genes are TRBV19 and TRBJ2-2, with a tentative D call TRBD2 (5 bases). The CDR3 loop spans 12 amino acids. The V and J ends lost 4 bases and 5 bases respectively, with 5 bases between them. Germline V CDR1 and CDR2: LNHDA, SQIVND (reference sequence).

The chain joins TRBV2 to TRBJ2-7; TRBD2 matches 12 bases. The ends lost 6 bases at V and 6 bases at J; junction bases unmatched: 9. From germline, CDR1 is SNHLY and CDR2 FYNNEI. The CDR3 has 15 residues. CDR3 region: CASRRLAGEGGEQYF. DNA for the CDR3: TGTGCCAGCAGAAGACTAGCGGGAGAGGGGGGCGAGCAGTACTTC.

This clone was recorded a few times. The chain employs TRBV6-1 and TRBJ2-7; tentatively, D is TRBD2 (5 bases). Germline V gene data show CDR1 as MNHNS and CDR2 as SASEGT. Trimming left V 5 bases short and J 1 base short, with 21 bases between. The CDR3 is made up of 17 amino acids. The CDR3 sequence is CASSQEGGAGLSYEQYF. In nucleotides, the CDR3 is TGTGCCAGCAGTCAAGAGGGCGGTGCGGGCCTTTCCTACGAGCAGTACTTC.

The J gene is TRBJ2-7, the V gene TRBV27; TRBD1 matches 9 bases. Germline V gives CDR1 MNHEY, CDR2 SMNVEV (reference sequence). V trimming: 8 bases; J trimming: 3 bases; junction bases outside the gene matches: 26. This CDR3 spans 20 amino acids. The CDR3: CASGIILGTGTNRGHYEQYF. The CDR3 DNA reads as TGTGCCAGCGGGATAATCCTCGGGACAGGGACGAACCGGGGACACTACGAGCAGTACTTC.

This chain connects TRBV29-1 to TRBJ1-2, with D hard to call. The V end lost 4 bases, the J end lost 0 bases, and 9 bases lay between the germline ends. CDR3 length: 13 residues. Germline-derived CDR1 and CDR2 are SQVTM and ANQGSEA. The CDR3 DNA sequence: TGCAGCGTTGCCCAGGATACTAACTATGGCTACACCTTC. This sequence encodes CSVAQDTNYGYTF.

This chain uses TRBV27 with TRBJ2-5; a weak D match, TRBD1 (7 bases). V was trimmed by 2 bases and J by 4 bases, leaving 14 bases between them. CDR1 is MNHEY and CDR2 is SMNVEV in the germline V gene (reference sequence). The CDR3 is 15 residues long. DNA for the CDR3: TGTGCCAGCAGTTTAGGAATGCAGGGGGGAGAGACCCAGTACTTC. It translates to CASSLGMQGGETQYF.

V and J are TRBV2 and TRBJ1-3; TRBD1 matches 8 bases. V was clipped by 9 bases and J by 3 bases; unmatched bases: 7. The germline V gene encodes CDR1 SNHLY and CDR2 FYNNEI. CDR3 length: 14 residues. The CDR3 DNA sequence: TGTGCCAGTAGAGACAGGGGAGGTGGAAACACCATATATTTT. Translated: CASRDRGGGNTIYF. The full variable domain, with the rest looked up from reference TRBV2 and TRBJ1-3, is EPEVTQTPSHQVTQMGQEVILRCVPISNHLYFYWYRQILGQKVEFLVSFYNNEISEKSEIFDDQFSVERPDGSNFTLKIRSTKLEDSAMYFCASRDRGGGNTIYFGEGSWLTVV.

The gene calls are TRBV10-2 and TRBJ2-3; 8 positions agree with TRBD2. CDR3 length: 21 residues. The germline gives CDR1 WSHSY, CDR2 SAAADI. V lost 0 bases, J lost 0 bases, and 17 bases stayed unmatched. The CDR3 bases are TGCGCCAGCAGTGAGTCGAATCGGACTAGCCATAGAAGGGCGAGCACAGATACGCAGTATTTT. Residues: CASSESNRTSHRRASTDTQYF.

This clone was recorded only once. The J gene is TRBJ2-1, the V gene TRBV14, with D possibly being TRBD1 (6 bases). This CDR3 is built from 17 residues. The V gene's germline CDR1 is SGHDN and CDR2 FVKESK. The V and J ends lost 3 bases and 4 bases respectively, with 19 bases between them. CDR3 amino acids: CASSQTVTGWRYNEQFF. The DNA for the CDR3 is TGTGCCAGCAGCCAGACCGTGACAGGATGGAGATACAATGAGCAGTTCTTC.

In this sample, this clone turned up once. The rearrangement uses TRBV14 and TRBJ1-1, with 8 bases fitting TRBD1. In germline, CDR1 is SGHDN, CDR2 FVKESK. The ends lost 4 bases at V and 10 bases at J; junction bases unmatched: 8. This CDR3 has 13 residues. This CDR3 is CASSRGQVWGAFF. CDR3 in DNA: TGTGCCAGCAGCCGGGGACAGGTATGGGGAGCTTTCTTT.

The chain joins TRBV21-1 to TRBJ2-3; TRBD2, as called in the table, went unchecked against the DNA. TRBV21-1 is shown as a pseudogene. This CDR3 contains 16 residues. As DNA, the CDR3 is TGTGCCAGCAGCAAGGGAGCGGCTCCTAGCACAGATACGCAGTATTTT. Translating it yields CASSKGAAPSTDTQYF.

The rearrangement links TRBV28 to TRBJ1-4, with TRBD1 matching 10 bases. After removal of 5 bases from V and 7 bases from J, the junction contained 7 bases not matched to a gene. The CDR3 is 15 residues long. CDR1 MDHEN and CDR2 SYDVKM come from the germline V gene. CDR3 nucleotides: TGTGCCAGCAGTGGGAGCGGACAGGGGGTTGAAAAACTGTTTTTT. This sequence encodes CASSGSGQGVEKLFF. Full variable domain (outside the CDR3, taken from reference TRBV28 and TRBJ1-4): DVKVTQSSRYLVKRTGEKVFLECVQDMDHENMFWYRQDPGLGLRLIYFSYDVKMKEKGDIPEGYSVSREKKERFSLILESASTNQTSMYLCASSGSGQGVEKLFFGSGTQLSVL.

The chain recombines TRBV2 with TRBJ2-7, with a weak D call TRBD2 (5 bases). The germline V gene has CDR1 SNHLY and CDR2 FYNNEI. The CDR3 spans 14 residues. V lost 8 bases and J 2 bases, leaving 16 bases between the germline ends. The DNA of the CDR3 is TGTGCCAGCGGTTCGCGGGTCGGGGCCTACGAGCAGTACTTC. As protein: CASGSRVGAYEQYF.

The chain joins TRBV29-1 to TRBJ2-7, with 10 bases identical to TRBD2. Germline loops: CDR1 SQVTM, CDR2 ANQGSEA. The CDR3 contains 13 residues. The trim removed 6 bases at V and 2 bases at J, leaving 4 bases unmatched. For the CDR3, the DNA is TGCAGCGTCCTAGCGGGAGATGCCTACGAGCAGTACTTC. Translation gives CSVLAGDAYEQYF.

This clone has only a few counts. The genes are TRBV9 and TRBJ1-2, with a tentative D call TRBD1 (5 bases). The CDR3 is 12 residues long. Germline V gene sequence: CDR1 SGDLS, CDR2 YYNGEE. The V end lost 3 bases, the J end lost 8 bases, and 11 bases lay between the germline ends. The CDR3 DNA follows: TGTGCCAGCAGCGCGCAGGGCGGAGGCTACACCTTC. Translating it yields CASSAQGGGYTF. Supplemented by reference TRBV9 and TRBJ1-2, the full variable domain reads DSGVTQTPKHLITATGQRVTLRCSPRSGDLSVYWYQQSLDQGLQFLIQYYNGEERAKGNILERFSAQQFPDLHSELNLSSLELGDSALYFCASSAQGGGYTFGSGTRLTVV.

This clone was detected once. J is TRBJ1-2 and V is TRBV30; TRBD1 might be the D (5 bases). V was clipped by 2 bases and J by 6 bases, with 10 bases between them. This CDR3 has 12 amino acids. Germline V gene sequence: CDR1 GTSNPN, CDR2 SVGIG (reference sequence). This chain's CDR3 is CAWSFQGDGYTF. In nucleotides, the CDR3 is TGTGCCTGGAGTTTTCAGGGCGATGGCTACACCTTC.

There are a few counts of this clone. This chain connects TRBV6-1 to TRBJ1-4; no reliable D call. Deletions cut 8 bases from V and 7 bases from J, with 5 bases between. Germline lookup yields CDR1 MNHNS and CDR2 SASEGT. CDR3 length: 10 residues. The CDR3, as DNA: TGTGCCAGCGGCCTTGAAAAACTGTTTTTT. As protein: CASGLEKLFF.

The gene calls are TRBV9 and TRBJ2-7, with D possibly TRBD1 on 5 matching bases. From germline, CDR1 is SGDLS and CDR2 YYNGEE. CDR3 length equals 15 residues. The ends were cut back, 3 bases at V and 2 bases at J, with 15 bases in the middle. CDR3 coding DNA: TGTGCCAGCAGCGAGGAGACAGTACTCCCCTACGAGCAGTACTTC. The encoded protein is CASSEETVLPYEQYF.